Below, 5 T cell receptor beta chains from the same sample are listed, as sequenced in a study of CD8 T cells in ankylosing spondylitis. TCRdb ran MiXCR on the 5' RACE reads and lists one entry per CDR3 protein. The table shows some 92,000 distinct CDR3 sequences, with roughly 30% occurring only once. Source material: blood, either unsorted or a sorted T cell fraction (not recorded which). The receptors stem from a male donor with ankylosing spondylitis or in good health (not recorded which).

V and J are TRBV7-6 and TRBJ2-5, with unresolved D. Germline CDR1 and CDR2: SGHVS and FNYEAQ. This CDR3 has 15 amino acids. The V and J ends lost 5 bases and 5 bases respectively, with 18 bases between them. The CDR3 loop is CASSREASFAETQYF. CDR3 DNA: TGTGCCAGCAGCCGCGAGGCCTCCTTCGCGGAGACCCAGTACTTC. Looking up the rest from reference TRBV7-6 and TRBJ2-5 gives the full variable domain: GAGVSQSPRYKVTKRGQDVALRCDPISGHVSLYWYRQALGQGPEFLTYFNYEAQQDKSGLPNDRFSAERPEGSISTLTIQRTEQRDSAMYRCASSREASFAETQYFGPGTRLLVL.

This clonotype was seen more than once but under ten times. V is TRBV5-1 and J is TRBJ1-1; D is perhaps TRBD1 (5 bases). The V gene's germline CDR1 is SGHRS and CDR2 YFSETQ. CDR3 length: 15 residues. The germline V and J ends were trimmed by 4 bases and 1 base, with 14 bases remaining between them. This CDR3 reads CASSLLGQGNTEAFF. The CDR3, as DNA: TGCGCCAGCAGCCTTCTGGGGCAGGGGAACACTGAAGCTTTCTTT.

There are many counts of this clonotype. V usage is TRBV5-1 and J usage is TRBJ2-3; D is uncertain. V dropped 0 bases and J dropped 2 bases, with 1 base sitting between them. CDR3 length: 12 residues. Germline CDR1 and CDR2: SGHRS and YFSETQ. In DNA form, the CDR3 reads TGCGCCAGCAGCTTGGACACAGATACGCAGTATTTT. Residues: CASSLDTDTQYF.

The chain recombines TRBV10-1 with TRBJ2-3; 10 bases match TRBD2. Germline loops: CDR1 WNHNN, CDR2 SYGVQD (reference sequence). V was pared by 4 bases and J by 4 bases, with 5 bases of the junction left unmatched. CDR3 length equals 15 residues. CDR3 DNA sequence: TGCGCCAGCAGTGCGGGTCTAGCGGGAGCAGATACGCAGTATTTT. Protein sequence: CASSAGLAGADTQYF.

The genes are TRBV7-3 and TRBJ2-1; D tentatively fits TRBD1 or TRBD2 (5 bases each). Per the germline V gene, CDR1 is SGHTA and CDR2 is FQGTGA. V lost 1 base and J 7 bases, leaving 11 bases between the germline ends. The CDR3 totals 14 residues. The CDR3 DNA follows: TGTGCCAGCAGCTTAAAGAGAGGGGAGAATGAGCAGTTCTTC. It is translated as CASSLKRGENEQFF.